Below, one T cell receptor (beta chain) is given with its context. Germline assignment: CDR1 SGHVS and CDR2 FNYEAQ. V lost 1 base, J lost 7 bases, and 8 bases lay in between. The CDR3 is 14 residues long. The primer mix had 60 V beta and 13 J beta primers. Clones were sequenced by immunoSEQ multiplex PCR, and TCRdb holds only the in-frame ones, with some missing. The table shows about 64,000 clones, with 75% to 90% occurring only once. These data come from a study of glioma-infiltrating T cells after dendritic cell vaccination. In the study overall: At biweekly intervals, patients got three intradermal dendritic cell vaccine injections.

The receptor comes from a human donor with glioblastoma. The chain carries TRBV7-6 and TRBJ1-6; possibly TRBD1 for D (6 bases). Sequences were derived from blood, sampled before dendritic cell vaccination. In DNA form, the CDR3 reads TGTGCCAGCAGCTTAGACAGGGTCAATTCACCCCTCCACTTT. Translation gives CASSLDRVNSPLHF.